A single sample gave rise to the 30 T cell receptor beta chains below, sequenced in a study of shared clonotypes between healthy human individuals. Assay used: immunoSEQ multiplex PCR; TCRdb lists only in-frame clones, some missing. Found here are some 2,000,000 clones, around 95% of them singletons; the top ten hold over 0.1%. Sequenced: naive CD4+ T cells sorted from blood. Regarding subset: CD45RA+ positively selected. The receptors come from a man between 18 and 35 years old in good health.

The V call is TRBV27, the J call TRBJ1-6, with TRBD1 matching 8 bases. V lost 8 bases and J lost 6; bases outside the gene matches: 3. The CDR3 is 13 residues long. Germline CDR1 reads MNHEY; CDR2 reads SMNVEV (reference sequence). CDR3 loop: CASQGAGNSPLHF. CDR3 DNA: TGTGCCAGCCAGGGGGCAGGTAATTCACCCCTCCACTTT.

The chain is built from TRBV10-3 and TRBJ1-6; D perhaps matches TRBD1 (5 bases). Trimming took 0 bases from V and 7 from J, leaving 10 bases between them. The germline V gene encodes CDR1 ENHRY and CDR2 SYGVKD. This CDR3 region has 15 residues. The CDR3 DNA reads TGTGCCATCAGTGAGTCGACAGTAAGAAATTCACCCCTCCACTTT. Amino acid sequence: CAISESTVRNSPLHF.

The chain joins TRBV6-1 to TRBJ2-6; D perhaps matches TRBD1 (6 bases). Trimming pared 4 bases from V and 2 bases from J, leaving 9 bases between. Germline CDR1 and CDR2: MNHNS and SASEGT. The CDR3 loop spans 15 amino acids. The CDR3 DNA follows: TGTGCCAGCAGTGCAGGGGATACTGGGGCCAACGTCCTGACTTTC. Translating it yields CASSAGDTGANVLTF.

This clone has just a few counts. The CDR3 reads CASSAAGTGPYEQYF. The CDR3 bases are TGTGCCAGCAGTGCGGCCGGGACAGGGCCCTACGAGCAGTACTTC. This chain joins TRBV6-1 and TRBJ2-7; 9 positions match TRBD1. The CDR3 loop spans 15 amino acids. The trim removed 4 bases at V and 2 bases at J, leaving 6 bases unmatched. CDR1 is MNHNS, CDR2 SASEGT, per germline.

The gene calls are TRBV7-3 and TRBJ2-2; D is unresolved. With 2 bases removed from V and 1 base from J, the gap between germline ends came to 14 bases. Germline V CDR1 and CDR2: SGHTA, FQGTGA. This CDR3 is 17 amino acids long. CDR3 nucleotides: TGTGCCAGCAGCTTAGGTCTAGGGCAGAAGAACACCGGGGAGCTGTTTTTT. Translating gives CASSLGLGQKNTGELFF.

This chain joins TRBV7-8 and TRBJ1-1, with unresolved D. Germline CDR1 reads SGHVS; CDR2 reads FQNEAQ. Trimming pared 1 base from V and 5 bases from J, leaving 11 bases between. The CDR3 is 14 amino acids. The CDR3 protein is CASSLGGASTEAFF. The DNA for the CDR3 is TGTGCCAGCAGCTTAGGTGGAGCGTCGACTGAAGCTTTCTTT. The full variable domain, its missing parts supplied by reference TRBV7-8 and TRBJ1-1, is GAGVSQSPRYKVAKRGQDVALRCDPISGHVSLFWYQQALGQGPEFLTYFQNEAQLDKSGLPSDRFFAERPEGSVSTLKIQRTQQEDSAVYLCASSLGGASTEAFFGQGTRLTVV.

This clone has a single count. The chain recombines TRBV11-2 with TRBJ2-1; TRBD2 aligns across 10 bases. The CDR3 covers 18 residues. The germline gives CDR1 SGHAT, CDR2 FQNNGV. V shed 2 bases, J shed 3 bases, and the junction held 10 bases outside the gene matches. The CDR3 DNA reads as TGTGCCAGCAGCTTACGGCTAGCGGGAGTCCTCAACTACAATGAGCAGTTCTTC. It translates to CASSLRLAGVLNYNEQFF.

The V gene is TRBV6-5, the J gene TRBJ1-1; D is perhaps TRBD1 (6 bases). The ends were cut back, 6 bases at V and 0 bases at J, with 14 bases in the middle. Germline CDR1 is MNHEY and CDR2 is SVGAGI. The CDR3 runs to 15 residues. The CDR3 protein is CASRRGQRMNTEAFF. CDR3 nucleotides: TGTGCCAGCAGAAGAGGACAGAGAATGAACACTGAAGCTTTCTTT.

V usage is TRBV25-1 and J usage is TRBJ1-6, with 8 bases fitting TRBD1. In germline, CDR1 is MGHDK, CDR2 SYGVNS. With 5 bases clipped from V and 9 bases from J, the junction kept 3 bases outside the gene matches. The CDR3 runs 13 residues. CDR3: CASSQGATSPLHF. Here the CDR3 DNA reads TGTGCCAGCAGTCAGGGGGCCACTTCACCCCTCCACTTT.

The chain has TRBV5-1 and TRBJ2-7, with TRBD2 identical over 8 bases. The CDR3 contains 16 residues. V lost 0 bases to trimming and J lost 13 bases; unmatched junction nucleotides: 18. Germline assignment: CDR1 SGHRS and CDR2 YFSETQ. The CDR3 spells CASSLEGLVVGVWGYF. CDR3 coding DNA: TGCGCCAGCAGCTTGGAGGGACTAGTTGTGGGTGTGTGGGGCTACTTC. Together with reference TRBV5-1 and TRBJ2-7, the CDR3 gives the full variable domain: KAGVTQTPRYLIKTRGQQVTLSCSPISGHRSVSWYQQTPGQGLQFLFEYFSETQRNKGNFPGRFSGRQFSNSRSEMNVSTLELGDSALYLCASSLEGLVVGVWGYFGPGTRLTVT.

The chain couples TRBV5-1 to TRBJ1-2, with 7 bases lining up with TRBD1. Germline V CDR1 and CDR2: SGHRS, YFSETQ. The trim removed 4 bases at V and 1 base at J, leaving 7 bases unmatched. The CDR3 is made up of 15 amino acids. The CDR3 DNA reads as TGCGCCAGCAGCGGCGGGACAGACATTAACTATGGCTACACCTTC. Its protein product is CASSGGTDINYGYTF.

J is TRBJ2-1 and V is TRBV6-4, with D perhaps matching TRBD1 (5 bases). The V gene's germline CDR1 is MRHNA and CDR2 SNTAGT. This CDR3 contains 13 residues. Trimming cost V 5 bases and J 7 bases, with 12 bases left between them. The CDR3 loop is CASSPWGSNEQFF. As DNA, the CDR3 is TGTGCCAGCAGTCCTTGGGGCTCTAATGAGCAGTTCTTC.

As DNA, the CDR3 is TGTGCCAGCATCCCCTACAGGGGTTCCTACGAGCAGTACTTC. Amino acid sequence: CASIPYRGSYEQYF. The J gene is TRBJ2-7, the V gene TRBV6-1; 7 bases fit TRBD1. The V segment lost 7 bases and the J segment 1 base; nucleotides outside the gene matches: 7. The CDR3 runs 14 residues. Looked up from germline, CDR1 is MNHNS and CDR2 is SASEGT.

This rearrangement joins TRBV10-3 to TRBJ1-1, with D hard to call. Trimming took 3 bases from V and 8 from J, leaving 13 bases between them. Germline V gives CDR1 ENHRY, CDR2 SYGVKD. The CDR3 is 13 amino acids. CDR3 amino acids: CAISEYEQDEAFF. The CDR3, as DNA: TGTGCCATCAGTGAATATGAGCAGGACGAAGCTTTCTTT.

The chain recombines TRBV7-2 with TRBJ1-6; maybe TRBD1 (5 bases). Trimming took off 5 bases at V and 11 bases at J, with 16 bases between the two ends. The CDR3 contains 14 residues. CDR1 and CDR2 (germline): SGHTA, FQGNSA. As DNA, the CDR3 is TGTGCCAGCAGCCCGGGGACGGATCGTACACCCCTCCACTTT. It yields the protein CASSPGTDRTPLHF.

The CDR3 DNA sequence: TGTGCCAGTAGTTGGCAGGAAGATTCACCCCTCCACTTT. Amino acid sequence: CASSWQEDSPLHF. The genes are TRBV19 and TRBJ1-6; D not resolved. V was cut by 5 bases and J by 8 bases, with 10 bases left in between. Germline V lookup: CDR1 LNHDA, CDR2 SQIVND (reference sequence). The CDR3 has 13 amino acids. The entire variable domain, with the rest obtained from reference TRBV19 and TRBJ1-6, is as follows: DGGITQSPKYLFRKEGQNVTLSCEQNLNHDAMYWYRQDPGQGLRLIYYSQIVNDFQKGDIAEGYSVSREKKESFPLTVTSAQKNPTAFYLCASSWQEDSPLHFGNGTRLTVT.

This clone occurred a few times. V gene TRBV7-8 combines with J gene TRBJ2-7, with a tentative D call TRBD2 (6 bases). Trimming took off 2 bases at V and 6 bases at J, with 20 bases between the two ends. This CDR3 is built from 16 residues. Germline-derived CDR1 and CDR2 are SGHVS and FQNEAQ. CDR3 nucleotide sequence: TGTGCCAGCAGCTTACCAACACATGGACTATCGGCCGAGCAGTACTTC. Its protein product is CASSLPTHGLSAEQYF.

With respect to this clone: The sample has other DNA sequences that encode this CDR3 too. V and J are TRBV28 and TRBJ2-7; D gene ambiguous. V lost 3 bases and J lost 2, with 5 bases in between. The CDR3 runs to 12 residues. Per germline, CDR1 MDHEN and CDR2 SYDVKM. The CDR3 is CASSLRPYEQYF. The CDR3 nucleotides read TGTGCCAGCAGTTTGCGCCCCTACGAGCAGTACTTC.

The chain carries TRBV4-2 and TRBJ2-2, with TRBD2 identical over 13 bases. This CDR3 is built from 17 residues. The V segment lost 3 bases and the J segment 4 bases; nucleotides outside the gene matches: 5. The germline gives CDR1 LGHNA, CDR2 YNFKEQ. DNA for the CDR3: TGTGCCAGCAGCCAGCGCACTAGCGGGGGGGTCACCGGGGAGCTGTTTTTT. Its translation: CASSQRTSGGVTGELFF.

This chain joins TRBV18 and TRBJ2-7, with 12 bases fitting TRBD1. CDR3 length: 15 residues. V trimming: 6 bases; J trimming: 7 bases; junction bases outside the gene matches: 10. CDR1 KGHSH and CDR2 LQKENI come from the germline V gene. CDR3 in amino acids: CASSERDRGPGEQYF. The CDR3 DNA reads TGTGCCAGCTCGGAGAGGGACAGGGGGCCGGGGGAGCAGTACTTC.

This CDR3 reads CASSSKGASYGYTF. As DNA, the CDR3 is TGTGCCAGCAGCTCAAAGGGGGCAAGCTATGGCTACACCTTC. The V and J genes are TRBV7-9 and TRBJ1-2, with 7 bases matching TRBD1. The V gene end was trimmed by 4 bases and the J gene end by 4 bases; junction bases not matched to a gene: 6. This CDR3 region has 14 residues. Germline CDR1 reads SEHNR; CDR2 reads FQNEAQ (reference sequence). Based on the CDR3 plus reference TRBV7-9 and TRBJ1-2, the full variable domain is DTGVSQNPRHKITKRGQNVTFRCDPISEHNRLYWYRQTLGQGPEFLTYFQNEAQLEKSRLLSDRFSAERPKGSFSTLEIQRTEQGDSAMYLCASSSKGASYGYTFGSGTRLTVV.

This clone showed up just once. In nucleotides, the CDR3 is TGTGCCAGCAGCTTGTTGGCCCCTACGGGAGGCCCCTACAATGAGCAGTTCTTC. This translates into CASSLLAPTGGPYNEQFF. This chain connects TRBV5-4 to TRBJ2-1, with TRBD2 matching over 7 bases. Germline V gene sequence: CDR1 SGHNT, CDR2 YYREEE (reference sequence). After removal of 1 base from V and 2 bases from J, the junction contained 12 bases not matched to a gene. The CDR3 has 18 residues.

As for this clone: One junction end does not reproduce the germline sequence, and a read error may be involved. The rearrangement joins TRBV28 to TRBJ2-7; 9 positions agree with TRBD1. Germline CDR1 reads MDHEN; CDR2 reads SYDVKM. The CDR3 consists of 12 residues. The CDR3 region is CASSLPGQGYWF. The DNA for the CDR3 is TGTGCCAGCAGTCTCCCGGGACAGGGTTACTGGTTC.

The chain joins TRBV7-9 to TRBJ2-7; D remains ambiguous. Deletions cut 6 bases from V and 0 bases from J, with 15 bases between. The CDR3 is 15 residues long. The germline CDR1 and CDR2 sequences are SEHNR and FQNEAQ (reference sequence). CDR3 nucleotide sequence: TGTGCCAGCAGGGGGTCACAGCTTAGCTCCTACGAGCAGTACTTC. Its translation: CASRGSQLSSYEQYF.

The rearrangement links TRBV18 to TRBJ1-1; D is unresolved. This CDR3 is 14 amino acids long. V was trimmed by 2 bases and J by 0 bases, leaving 7 bases between them. Germline V CDR1 and CDR2: KGHSH, LQKENI. The CDR3 coding sequence is TGTGCCAGCTCACCAGGGAGTATGAACACTGAAGCTTTCTTT. Its translation: CASSPGSMNTEAFF.

This clone was recorded once. The chain couples TRBV9 to TRBJ2-3; a possible D gene is TRBD1 (6 bases). Germline V CDR1 and CDR2: SGDLS, YYNGEE. The CDR3 spans 13 residues. Trimming stripped 4 bases from V and 1 base from J, with 7 bases between. The CDR3, as DNA: TGTGCCAGCAGCCGGACAGGCACAGATACGCAGTATTTT. Residues: CASSRTGTDTQYF.

V and J are TRBV10-1 and TRBJ2-5; no firm D call. The germline V gene encodes CDR1 WNHNN and CDR2 SYGVQD (reference sequence). The CDR3 length is 13 residues. Trimming left V 4 bases short and J 4 bases short, with 10 bases between. The CDR3 region has the DNA TGCGCCAGCAGTGCGGCGGTCGGAGAGACCCAGTACTTC. Residues: CASSAAVGETQYF.

The chain has TRBV4-2 and TRBJ1-4; a possible D gene is TRBD1 (5 bases). Trimming took 0 bases from V and 8 from J, leaving 16 bases between them. The CDR3 runs to 16 residues. Germline lookup yields CDR1 LGHNA and CDR2 YNFKEQ. The CDR3 sequence is CASSQEGRQSPEKLFF. The CDR3 DNA reads as TGTGCCAGCAGCCAAGAAGGTCGACAGTCCCCGGAAAAACTGTTTTTT.

The gene calls are TRBV7-2 and TRBJ2-7, with 8 positions matching TRBD1. Germline CDR1 SGHTA, CDR2 FQGNSA. CDR3 length equals 15 residues. The ends lost 5 bases at V and 6 bases at J; junction bases unmatched: 12. Here the CDR3 DNA reads TGTGCCAGCAGCCCGCGGACAGGGAGAGAGTCCGAGCAGTACTTC. The encoded protein is CASSPRTGRESEQYF.

V is TRBV5-1 and J is TRBJ2-5; D possibly corresponds to TRBD2 (7 bases). CDR3 length: 20 amino acids. V was clipped by 0 bases and J by 2 bases, with 26 bases between them. Germline lookup yields CDR1 SGHRS and CDR2 YFSETQ. The CDR3 DNA reads TGCGCCAGCAGCTTGGCCATCCGGGGGGCCGGGACGGAGGTTCAAGAGACCCAGTACTTC. Protein: CASSLAIRGAGTEVQETQYF.